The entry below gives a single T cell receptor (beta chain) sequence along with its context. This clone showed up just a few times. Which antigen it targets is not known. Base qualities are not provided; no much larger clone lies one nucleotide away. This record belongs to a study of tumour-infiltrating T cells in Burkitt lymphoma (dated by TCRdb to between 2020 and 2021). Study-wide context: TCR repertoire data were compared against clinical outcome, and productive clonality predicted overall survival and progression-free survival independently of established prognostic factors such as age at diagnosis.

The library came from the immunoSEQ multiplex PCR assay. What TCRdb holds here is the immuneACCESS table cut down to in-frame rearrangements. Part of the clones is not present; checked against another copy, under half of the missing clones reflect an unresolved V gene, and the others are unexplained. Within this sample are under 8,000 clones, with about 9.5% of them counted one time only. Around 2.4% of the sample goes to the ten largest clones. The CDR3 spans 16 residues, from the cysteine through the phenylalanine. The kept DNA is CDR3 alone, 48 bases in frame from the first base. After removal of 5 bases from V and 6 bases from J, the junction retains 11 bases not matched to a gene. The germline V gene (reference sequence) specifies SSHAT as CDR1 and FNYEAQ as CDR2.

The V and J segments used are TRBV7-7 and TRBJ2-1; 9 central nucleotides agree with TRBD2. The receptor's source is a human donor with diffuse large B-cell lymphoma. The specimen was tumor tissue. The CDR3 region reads CASSPVAGAEGNEQFF. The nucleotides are TGTGCCAGCAGCCCCGTAGCGGGGGCGGAGGGCAATGAGCAGTTCTTC.